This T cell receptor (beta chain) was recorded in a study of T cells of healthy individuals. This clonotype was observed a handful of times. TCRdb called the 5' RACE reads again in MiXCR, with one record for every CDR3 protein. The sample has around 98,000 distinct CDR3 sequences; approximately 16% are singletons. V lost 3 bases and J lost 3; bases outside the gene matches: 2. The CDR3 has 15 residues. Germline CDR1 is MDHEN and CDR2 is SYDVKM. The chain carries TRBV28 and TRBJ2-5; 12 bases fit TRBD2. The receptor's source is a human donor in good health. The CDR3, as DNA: TGTGCCAGCAGTTTTCTAGCGGGAGGGGAAGAGACCCAGTACTTC. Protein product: CASSFLAGGEETQYF.